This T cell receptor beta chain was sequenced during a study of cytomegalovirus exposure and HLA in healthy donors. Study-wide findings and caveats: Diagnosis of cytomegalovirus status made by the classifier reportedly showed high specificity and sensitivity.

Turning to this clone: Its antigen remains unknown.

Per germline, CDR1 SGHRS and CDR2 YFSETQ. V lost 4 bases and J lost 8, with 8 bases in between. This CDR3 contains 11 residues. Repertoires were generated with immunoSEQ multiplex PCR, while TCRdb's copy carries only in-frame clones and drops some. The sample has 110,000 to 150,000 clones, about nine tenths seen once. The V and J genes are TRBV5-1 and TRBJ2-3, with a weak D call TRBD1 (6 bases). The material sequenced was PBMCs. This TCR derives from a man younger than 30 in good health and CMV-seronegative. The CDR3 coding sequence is TGCGCCAGCAGCACCAGGGGTACGCAGTATTTT. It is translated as CASSTRGTQYF.